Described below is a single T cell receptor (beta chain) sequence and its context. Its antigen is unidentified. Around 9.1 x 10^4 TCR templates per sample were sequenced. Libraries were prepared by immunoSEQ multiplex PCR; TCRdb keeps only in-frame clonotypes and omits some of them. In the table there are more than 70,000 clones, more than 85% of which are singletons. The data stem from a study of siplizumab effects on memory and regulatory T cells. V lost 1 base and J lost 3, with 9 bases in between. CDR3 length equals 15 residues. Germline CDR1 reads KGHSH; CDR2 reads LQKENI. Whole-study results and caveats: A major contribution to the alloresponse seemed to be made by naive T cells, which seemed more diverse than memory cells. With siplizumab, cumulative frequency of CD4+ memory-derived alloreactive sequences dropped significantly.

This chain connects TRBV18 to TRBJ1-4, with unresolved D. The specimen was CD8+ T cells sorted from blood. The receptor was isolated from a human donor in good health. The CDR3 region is CASSPLWGSNEKLFF. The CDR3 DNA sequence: TGTGCCAGCTCACCACTTTGGGGTTCTAATGAAAAACTGTTTTTT.